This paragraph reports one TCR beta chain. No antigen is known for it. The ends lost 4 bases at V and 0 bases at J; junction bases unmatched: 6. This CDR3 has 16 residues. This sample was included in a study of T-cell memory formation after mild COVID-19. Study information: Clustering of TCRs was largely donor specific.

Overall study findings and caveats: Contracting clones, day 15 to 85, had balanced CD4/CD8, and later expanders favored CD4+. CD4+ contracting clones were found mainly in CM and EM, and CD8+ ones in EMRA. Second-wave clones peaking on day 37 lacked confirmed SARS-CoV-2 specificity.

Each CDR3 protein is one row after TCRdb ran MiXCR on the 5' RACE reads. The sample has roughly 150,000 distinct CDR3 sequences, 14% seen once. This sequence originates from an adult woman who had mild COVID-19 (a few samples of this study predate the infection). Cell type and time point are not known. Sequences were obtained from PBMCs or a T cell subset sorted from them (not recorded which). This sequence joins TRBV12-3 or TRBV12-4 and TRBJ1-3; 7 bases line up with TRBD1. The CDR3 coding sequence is TGTGCCAGCAGTTCAGGGGGGATGATCTCTGGAAACACCATATATTTT. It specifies CASSSGGMISGNTIYF.